The clone carrying this TCR beta chain has only a few counts. No antigen is known for it. Trimming took off 2 bases at V and 5 bases at J, with 12 bases between the two ends. The CDR3 covers 14 residues. The germline gives CDR1 KGHSH, CDR2 LQKENI. Time point indicated: persistent/refractory GD, antithyroid drugs over 5 years with positive TRAb. From PBMCs, RNA was extracted and then used to make the TCR library. This specimen comes from a study of regulatory T cells in long-lasting Graves disease. Overall study findings and caveats: Persistent Graves' patients possessed reduced TCR diversity relative to recently diagnosed ones.

Through Arm-PCR of CDR3 regions and iRepertoire HTBI primers, TCR beta libraries were built. As handled by the study authors: Identification across samples found fewer than 65 TRBV and around 15 TRBJ segments. MiXCR was run by TCRdb on the multiplex PCR reads, yielding one entry per CDR3 protein. The V and J calls and clone size are TCRdb's, not the authors'. Here the sample spans about 660,000 distinct CDR3 sequences, about 32% being singletons. This rearrangement joins TRBV18 to TRBJ2-5; D gene unclear. The clonotype originates from a female donor with Graves disease. The sequenced sample was peripheral blood mononuclear cells (PBMCs), obtained when the disease was refractory, from a patient treated with antithyroid drugs. Written as DNA, the CDR3 is TGTGCCAGCTCACCAGATACTACCAAGGAGACCCAGTACTTC. Translated: CASSPDTTKETQYF.